The 21 T cell receptor beta chains listed next were all sequenced from one sample in a study of blood T cell repertoires in COVID-19. Clones were read by immunoSEQ multiplex PCR, and TCRdb kept only the in-frame ones, dropping some. The table includes over 150,000 clones, approximately 83% detected once. Sequences were obtained from peripheral blood. The origin of the receptors is a man aged 50-60 years with active or convalescent COVID-19.

J is TRBJ2-7 and V is TRBV5-5, with D perhaps TRBD2 (5 bases). Germline V gene data show CDR1 as SGHKS and CDR2 as YYEKEE (reference sequence). The V gene lost 6 bases and the J gene lost 3 bases, with 10 bases spanning the gap. The CDR3 consists of 12 residues. The CDR3 bases are TGTGCCAGCACCGGGAACAACTACGAGCAGTACTTC. This translates into CASTGNNYEQYF.

J is TRBJ2-7 and V is TRBV6-2 or TRBV6-3, with D maybe TRBD2 (5 bases). Trimming left V 5 bases short and J 4 bases short, with 15 bases between. This CDR3 comprises 14 residues. Germline-derived CDR1 and CDR2 are MNHEY and SVGEGT. The chain's CDR3 is CASSPPGLPYEQYF. The DNA of the CDR3 is TGTGCCAGCAGTCCCCCGGGATTACCGTACGAGCAGTACTTC.

The V call is TRBV3-1 (or the pseudogene TRBV3-2), the J call TRBJ2-3; a weak D match, TRBD2 (5 bases). V lost 4 bases and J 0 bases, leaving 11 bases between the germline ends. Germline V gene data show CDR1 as LGHDT and CDR2 as YNNKEL (reference sequence). This CDR3 comprises 15 residues. CDR3 amino acids: CASSPRGTSTDTQYF. In DNA, the CDR3 is TGTGCCAGCAGCCCCCGGGGTACTAGCACAGATACGCAGTATTTT.

V gene TRBV6-6 combines with J gene TRBJ2-2; D is possibly TRBD2 (6 bases). V was pared by 5 bases and J by 5 bases, with 12 bases between. Germline CDR1 MNHNY, CDR2 SVGAGI (reference sequence). This CDR3 contains 14 residues. Written as DNA, the CDR3 is TGTGCCAGCAGTGGAACTGGGGGGACCGGGGAGCTGTTTTTT. Translation: CASSGTGGTGELFF.

The chain uses TRBV12-3 or TRBV12-4 and TRBJ1-2; possible D gene TRBD1, 6 bases. V lost 6 bases and J 6 bases, leaving 14 bases between the germline ends. The CDR3 spans 13 residues. The CDR3 loop reads CASSPRGRDGYTF. The CDR3 DNA reads TGTGCCAGCAGCCCCAGGGGAAGGGATGGCTACACCTTC.

J is TRBJ1-2 and V is TRBV2, with 7 bases matching TRBD1. From germline, CDR1 is SNHLY and CDR2 FYNNEI. The CDR3 consists of 14 residues. V trimming: 4 bases; J trimming: 0 bases; junction bases outside the gene matches: 2. The chain's CDR3 is CASSGTGSNYGYTF. CDR3 DNA sequence: TGTGCCAGCAGTGGGACAGGCTCTAACTATGGCTACACCTTC.

CDR3 nucleotides: TGCGCCAGCGGGGAAAGGGGACTAGCGGTACTCACAGATACGCAGTATTTT. Translating it yields CASGERGLAVLTDTQYF. The chain recombines TRBV10-2 with TRBJ2-3; 11 bases align to TRBD2. The CDR3 sequence is 17 residues long. The germline CDR1 and CDR2 sequences are WSHSY and SAAADI. After removal of 8 bases from V and 2 bases from J, the junction contained 12 bases not matched to a gene.

The gene calls are TRBV7-6 and TRBJ2-1; no firm D call. This CDR3 has 16 amino acids. V dropped 5 bases and J dropped 0 bases, with 14 bases sitting between them. Germline CDR1 SGHVS, CDR2 FNYEAQ. In DNA, the CDR3 is TGTGCCAGCAGCCCCAGCGCGTATAGCTCCTACAATGAGCAGTTCTTC. This gives the protein CASSPSAYSSYNEQFF. Drawing the rest from reference TRBV7-6 and TRBJ2-1, the complete variable domain is GAGVSQSPRYKVTKRGQDVALRCDPISGHVSLYWYRQALGQGPEFLTYFNYEAQQDKSGLPNDRFSAERPEGSISTLTIQRTEQRDSAMYRCASSPSAYSSYNEQFFGPGTRLTVL.

The V and J genes are TRBV5-1 and TRBJ2-7; D is possibly TRBD1 (6 bases). The CDR3 covers 15 residues. From germline, CDR1 is SGHRS and CDR2 YFSETQ. V was trimmed by 1 base and J by 4 bases, leaving 15 bases between them. Here the CDR3 reads CASSLWQGSLYEQYF. Written as DNA, the CDR3 is TGCGCCAGCAGCTTGTGGCAGGGGTCCTTATACGAGCAGTACTTC.

The chain combines TRBV20-1 with TRBJ2-1; 7 bases fit TRBD2. The CDR3 spans 11 residues. Germline lookup yields CDR1 DFQATT and CDR2 SNEGSKA (reference sequence). CDR3 coding DNA: TGCAAGCGGGAAGGGGACAATGAGCAGTTCTTC. This sequence encodes CKREGDNEQFF.

The V and J genes are TRBV6-5 and TRBJ1-1; 8 bases are shared with TRBD1. With V trimmed by 7 bases and J by 4 bases, 8 bases remained unmatched. Germline lookup yields CDR1 MNHEY and CDR2 SVGAGI. The CDR3 is 14 amino acids. DNA for the CDR3: TGTGCCAGCAAAGGACAGGGTGGTTCCACTGAAGCTTTCTTT. It specifies CASKGQGGSTEAFF.

The chain has TRBV2 and TRBJ2-1, with a weak D call TRBD1 (6 bases). The CDR3 extends over 14 amino acids. V shed 7 bases and J shed 7 bases, with 17 bases lying between them. Germline lookup yields CDR1 SNHLY and CDR2 FYNNEI. The CDR3, as DNA: TGTGCCAGCAACTCGGGACAAAATCCTAATGAGCAGTTCTTC. This gives the protein CASNSGQNPNEQFF.

This clone was detected only a few times. This chain uses TRBV5-4 with TRBJ1-1, with D possibly being TRBD1 (6 bases). Germline loops: CDR1 SGHNT, CDR2 YYREEE (reference sequence). Deletions cut 2 bases from V and 1 base from J, with 9 bases between. The CDR3 totals 14 residues. The CDR3 bases are TGTGCCAGCAGCTTTCTACAGGGGAACACTGAAGCTTTCTTT. Translated: CASSFLQGNTEAFF.

This sequence joins TRBV6-5 and TRBJ2-7; the D gene is possibly TRBD1 (6 bases). CDR3 length: 14 amino acids. Trimming took off 8 bases at V and 3 bases at J, with 17 bases between the two ends. Germline V gene sequence: CDR1 MNHEY, CDR2 SVGAGI. The CDR3 coding sequence is TGTGCCAGCCGTTCCCCGGGACAAGTCTACGAGCAGTACTTC. Protein: CASRSPGQVYEQYF.

This chain uses TRBV7-9 with TRBJ2-5; 14 nucleotides line up with TRBD2. V shed 5 bases and J 4 bases; nucleotides not matched to a gene: 12. CDR1 SEHNR and CDR2 FQNEAQ come from the germline V gene (reference sequence). The length of the CDR3 is 18 residues. This CDR3 reads CASSPGRPGTSGRETQYF. In DNA form, the CDR3 reads TGTGCCAGCAGCCCCGGTAGACCGGGGACTAGCGGGAGAGAGACCCAGTACTTC.

The chain links TRBV20-1 to TRBJ1-4, with D perhaps TRBD1 (5 bases). Trimming removed 3 bases at V and 7 bases at J, with 15 bases between. Germline values: CDR1 DFQATT, CDR2 SNEGSKA (reference sequence). The CDR3 is 14 residues long. The CDR3 nucleotides read TGCAGTGCTAGTATCGATGGCAGGGCTGAAAAACTGTTTTTT. Protein product: CSASIDGRAEKLFF.

The J gene is TRBJ1-6, the V gene TRBV7-3; 7 nucleotides match TRBD1. The germline CDR1 and CDR2 sequences are SGHTA and FQGTGA. This CDR3 spans 15 amino acids. Trimming took 4 bases from V and 8 from J; bases not matched to a gene: 8. The CDR3 spells CASSSTGTDHSPLHF. Written as DNA, the CDR3 is TGTGCCAGCAGCTCGACCGGGACAGATCATTCACCCCTCCACTTT.

The chain links TRBV19 to TRBJ2-2, with 13 nucleotides matching TRBD2. The length of the CDR3 is 17 residues. In germline, CDR1 is LNHDA, CDR2 SQIVND (reference sequence). Germline trimming cut 4 bases from V and 4 bases from J; bases unmatched to any gene: 6. The CDR3 loop reads CASSRTSGSGGTGELFF. In nucleotides, the CDR3 is TGTGCCAGTAGTAGGACTAGCGGGAGCGGGGGCACCGGGGAGCTGTTTTTT.

The chain couples TRBV2 to TRBJ2-4, with D maybe TRBD1 (5 bases). This CDR3 comprises 16 residues. The germline V and J ends were trimmed by 3 bases and 3 bases, with 15 bases remaining between them. The germline gives CDR1 SNHLY, CDR2 FYNNEI. CDR3 region: CASSDGPLGVKNIQYF. The CDR3, as DNA: TGTGCCAGCAGTGACGGACCCCTAGGGGTCAAAAACATTCAGTACTTC.

V and J are TRBV19 and TRBJ1-4; TRBD1 matches 9 bases. The CDR3 extends over 17 amino acids. The J segment lost 4 bases and the V segment lost 0 bases, leaving 6 bases of the junction unmatched. Germline V gives CDR1 LNHDA, CDR2 SQIVND (reference sequence). The CDR3 coding sequence is TGTGCCAGTAGTATAGATCCGGGACAGGGCGTTAATGAAAAACTGTTTTTT. Residues: CASSIDPGQGVNEKLFF. Full variable domain (rest looked up from reference TRBV19 and TRBJ1-4): DGGITQSPKYLFRKEGQNVTLSCEQNLNHDAMYWYRQDPGQGLRLIYYSQIVNDFQKGDIAEGYSVSREKKESFPLTVTSAQKNPTAFYLCASSIDPGQGVNEKLFFGSGTQLSVL.

This chain links TRBV2 with TRBJ2-5; TRBD1 is a possible D gene (6 bases). The CDR3 extends over 14 amino acids. Trimming took off 7 bases at V and 2 bases at J, with 14 bases between the two ends. Germline loops: CDR1 SNHLY, CDR2 FYNNEI. The CDR3 coding sequence is TGTGCCAGCAATTTTGAGGGGGTACAAGAGACCCAGTACTTC. Amino acids: CASNFEGVQETQYF.